These T cell receptor beta chains were read from a single sample in a study of blood T cell repertoires in COVID-19. Here immunoSEQ multiplex PCR was the method, and the copy in TCRdb shows in-frame clones only, minus some. The sample has tens of thousands of clones, around 90% seen once. The specimen sequenced was peripheral blood. These receptors all stem from a woman older than 75 with active or convalescent COVID-19. The CDR3 runs from the conserved cysteine through the conserved F or W. A D gene is named only where the DNA matches it firmly. The size of a clone is reported for some rows only, either as once, few or many, or as a class for expanded clones.

abundance,j_gene,v_gene,d_gene,CDR3aa,CDR3nt
once,TRBJ2-7,TRBV5-4,TRBD1,CASSSPGQGVEQYF,TGTGCCAGCAGCTCGCCGGGACAGGGGGTCGAGCAGTACTTC
-,TRBJ2-7,TRBV12-3/TRBV12-4,-,CASSFGVPYEQYF,TGTGCCAGCAGTTTCGGGGTCCCCTACGAGCAGTACTTC
-,TRBJ1-2,TRBV5-6,TRBD1,CASSFQDRGRTF,TGTGCCAGCAGCTTCCAGGACAGGGGGCGAACCTTC
-,TRBJ2-1,TRBV4-3,-,CASSQDIGTYNEQFF,TGCGCCAGCAGCCAAGATATCGGGACCTACAATGAGCAGTTCTTC
-,TRBJ1-6,TRBV4-3,TRBD1,CASSADRGWSPLHF,TGCGCCAGCAGCGCGGACAGGGGTTGGTCACCCCTCCACTTT
-,TRBJ1-4,TRBV7-8,TRBD1,CASSLATGGKEKLFF,TGTGCCAGCAGCTTAGCGACAGGGGGCAAAGAAAAACTGTTTTTT
-,TRBJ1-2,TRBV6-2/TRBV6-3,TRBD1,CASSRQGTYGYTF,TGTGCCAGCAGCAGACAGGGGACCTATGGCTACACCTTC
-,TRBJ2-5,TRBV5-4,TRBD1,CASSLGQGETQYF,TGTGCCAGCAGCTTAGGACAGGGAGAGACCCAGTACTTC
-,TRBJ1-2,TRBV28,-,CASSTPGFWSYTF,TGTGCCAGCAGTACGCCGGGGTTTTGGAGCTACACCTTC
-,TRBJ2-7,TRBV6-2/TRBV6-3,-,CASSLGPAYEQYF,TGTGCCAGCAGTCTTGGGCCCGCCTACGAGCAGTACTTC
-,TRBJ1-2,TRBV4-3,-,CASSQDLGREDGYTF,TGCGCCAGCAGCCAAGATCTGGGCAGGGAAGATGGCTACACCTTC
-,TRBJ2-1,TRBV5-1,TRBD1,CASSGGQGYNEQFF,TGCGCCAGCAGCGGAGGACAGGGTTACAATGAGCAGTTCTTC
-,TRBJ1-2,TRBV28,TRBD1,CASRAGGTGNYGYTF,TGTGCCAGCAGGGCAGGGGGGACGGGTAACTATGGCTACACCTTC
-,TRBJ2-1,TRBV5-6,TRBD2,CASNPGGGAYNEQFF,TGTGCCAGCAACCCGGGCGGGGGTGCCTACAATGAGCAGTTCTTC
-,TRBJ1-1,TRBV5-1,TRBD1,CASSLDRGLMNTEAFF,TGCGCCAGCAGCTTGGACAGGGGGCTAATGAACACTGAAGCTTTCTTT
-,TRBJ1-3,TRBV7-8,TRBD1,CASSAWDRGSGNTIYF,TGTGCCAGCAGCGCGTGGGACAGGGGGTCTGGAAACACCATATATTTT
-,TRBJ2-5,TRBV11-2,TRBD2,CASSLALAGGQETQYF,TGTGCCAGCAGCTTAGCTCTAGCGGGGGGCCAAGAGACCCAGTACTTC
-,TRBJ2-1,TRBV4-2,-,CASSQDPHTNEQFF,TGTGCCAGCAGCCAAGATCCCCACACAAATGAGCAGTTCTTC
-,TRBJ2-5,TRBV7-2,-,CASSEGGGVETQYF,TGTGCCAGCAGCGAGGGTGGCGGGGTGGAGACCCAGTACTTC
-,TRBJ2-5,TRBV6-5,-,CASSYSTGGGKETQYF,TGTGCCAGCAGTTACTCGACGGGAGGGGGCAAAGAGACCCAGTACTTC
-,TRBJ2-1,TRBV28,-,CASISPRGSSYNEQFF,TGTGCCAGCATCTCCCCACGGGGGAGCTCCTACAATGAGCAGTTCTTC
-,TRBJ2-1,TRBV7-9,-,CASSLDGGRLSIF,TGTGCCAGCAGCTTAGATGGAGGACGGCTTAGCATCTTC
-,TRBJ1-6,TRBV10-3,-,CAISESGRSYNSPLHF,TGTGCCATCAGTGAGTCGGGCAGGTCCTATAATTCACCCCTCCACTTT
-,TRBJ1-3,TRBV20-1,TRBD1,CSASGQGSGFSGNTIYF,TGCAGTGCTAGTGGACAGGGGTCGGGCTTCTCTGGAAACACCATATATTTT
-,TRBJ2-3,TRBV18,-,CASSLFGGDTDTQYF,TGTGCCAGCTCATTATTTGGCGGAGACACAGATACGCAGTATTTT
-,TRBJ2-3,TRBV6-2/TRBV6-3,-,CASSASRALLTDTQYF,TGTGCCAGCAGTGCTTCCAGGGCCCTACTCACAGATACGCAGTATTTT
-,TRBJ2-1,TRBV7-2,-,CASSPSREYNEQFF,TGTGCCAGCAGCCCCTCCAGGGAATACAATGAGCAGTTCTTC
-,TRBJ2-2,TRBV11-3,-,CASRRQVNTGELFF,TGTGCCAGCAGGCGACAGGTTAACACCGGGGAGCTGTTTTTT
once,TRBJ2-7,TRBV6-2/TRBV6-3,TRBD2,CASSYASGRVGEQYF,TGTGCCAGCAGTTACGCTAGCGGGAGAGTGGGGGAGCAGTACTTC
-,TRBJ1-5,TRBV7-2,TRBD1,CASRRQGGLNQPQHF,TGTGCCAGCAGACGACAGGGAGGCCTCAATCAGCCCCAGCATTTT
-,TRBJ2-3,TRBV24-1,TRBD1,CATSVTGTGRRDTQYF,TGTGCCACCAGTGTCACCGGGACAGGGAGACGAGATACGCAGTATTTT
once,TRBJ2-7,TRBV19,TRBD1,CASKTQGTAYEQYF,TGTGCCAGTAAGACACAGGGGACGGCCTACGAGCAGTACTTC
-,TRBJ2-2,TRBV18,-,CASSPISLQGTGELFF,TGTGCCAGCTCACCAATATCCCTCCAGGGGACCGGGGAGCTGTTTTTT
-,TRBJ2-2,TRBV10-3,-,CAIPGLNTGELFF,TGTGCCATCCCAGGGCTGAACACCGGGGAGCTGTTTTTT
few,TRBJ2-7,TRBV18,-,CASSPESHEQYF,TGTGCCAGCTCACCAGAGTCCCACGAGCAGTACTTC
-,TRBJ2-1,TRBV9,TRBD2,CASSVAAGDVDEQFF,TGTGCCAGCAGCGTAGCGGCGGGAGATGTGGATGAGCAGTTCTTC
-,TRBJ2-3,TRBV28,-,CASSSPPSPDTQYF,TGTGCCAGCAGTTCCCCCCCGTCCCCAGATACGCAGTATTTT
-,TRBJ1-5,TRBV28,-,CASSLFGAGNQPQHF,TGTGCCAGCAGTTTATTTGGGGCAGGGAATCAGCCCCAGCATTTT
-,TRBJ1-1,TRBV2,-,CASRDSHTEAFF,TGTGCCAGCAGAGACAGCCACACTGAAGCTTTCTTT